The present T cell receptor beta chain was sequenced within a study of T cells in Graves' hyperthyroidism and ophthalmopathy. Looked up from germline, CDR1 is SGHTA and CDR2 is FQGNSA. The CDR3 has 14 residues. Trimming at V came to 6 bases and at J to 9 bases, leaving 7 bases not matched to a gene. Ophthalmopathy patients all had a Clinical Activity Score of at least 3, a NOSPECS grade of at least 4 and disease under 3 months old. Regions amplified from RNA transcripts were the TCR beta CDR3 regions. The TCR CDR3 was amplified in a first-round RT-PCR using the HTBI primer set. TCRdb used MiXCR to reprocess the multiplex PCR reads, holding one entry per CDR3 protein. The sample has a few hundred thousand distinct CDR3 sequences, over 12% seen once. In this sample, this clonotype turned up many times.

The genes are TRBV7-2 and TRBJ2-7; 14 positions match TRBD2. The source material was blood. This clonotype originated in a woman aged 55-70 years with Graves' ophthalmopathy. The CDR3 bases are TGTGCCAGCAGGACGACTAGCGGGAGGGCCGGGCAGTACTTC. This codes for CASRTTSGRAGQYF.